This TCR beta chain was observed in a study of blood T cell repertoires in COVID-19. Trimming took 7 bases from V and 3 from J, leaving 9 bases between them. Per germline, CDR1 SNHLY and CDR2 FYNNEI. CDR3 length: 12 residues. The method was immunoSEQ multiplex PCR; TCRdb's version includes in-frame clones alone and lacks a portion of them. The sample lists approximately 150,000 clones; more than 70% were seen once. The J gene is TRBJ1-2, the V gene TRBV2; possibly TRBD1 for D (5 bases). The source is a man between 50 and 59 years old who had recovered from COVID-19. The sequenced sample was peripheral blood. Here the CDR3 DNA reads TGTGCCAGCACCAGGGATGACTATGGCTACACCTTC. This sequence encodes CASTRDDYGYTF.